The 16 T cell receptor beta chains in this list originate from one sample, sequenced in a study of blood T cell repertoires in COVID-19. This table comes from immunoSEQ multiplex PCR, and its TCRdb copy is limited to in-frame clones, with some not included. The sample consists of 200,000 to 300,000 clones, approximately 80% of them appearing once. The sequenced sample consisted of peripheral blood. These receptors came from a man in his forties who had recovered from COVID-19.

The chain is built from TRBV5-8 and TRBJ2-7, with a weak D call TRBD1 (6 bases). Trimming took 2 bases from V and 2 from J, leaving 11 bases between them. Germline V gene sequence: CDR1 SGHTS, CDR2 YDEGEE. The CDR3 consists of 14 residues. The CDR3 loop is CASSFGGRTYEQYF. The DNA of the CDR3 is TGTGCCAGCAGCTTTGGGGGCAGGACCTACGAGCAGTACTTC.

V usage is TRBV30 and J usage is TRBJ1-2, with 8 bases aligning to TRBD1. Germline V gene sequence: CDR1 GTSNPN, CDR2 SVGIG (reference sequence). J was trimmed by 8 bases and V by 2 bases; bases with no gene match: 10. There are 14 residues in the CDR3. The CDR3, as DNA: TGTGCCTGGAGTTCCGACAGGGGCCGGTGGGGCTACACCTTC. Translation gives CAWSSDRGRWGYTF.

This clone was seen a few times. The rearrangement links TRBV5-5 to TRBJ1-2; D is unresolved. CDR1 is SGHKS, CDR2 YYEKEE, per germline (reference sequence). The ends were cut back, 1 base at V and 3 bases at J, with 7 bases in the middle. The CDR3 has 13 residues. CDR3 sequence reads: CASSLRTDYGYTF. Written as DNA, the CDR3 is TGTGCCAGCAGCTTGCGGACTGACTATGGCTACACCTTC.

The chain joins TRBV7-8 to TRBJ2-4, with TRBD1 as a possible D gene (6 bases). This CDR3 spans 16 amino acids. Germline V gives CDR1 SGHVS, CDR2 FQNEAQ. Trimming took 2 bases from V and 2 from J, leaving 13 bases between them. This CDR3 reads CASSLRPGASKNIQYF. As DNA, the CDR3 is TGTGCCAGCAGCTTACGACCAGGGGCGTCCAAAAACATTCAGTACTTC.

V is TRBV7-2 and J is TRBJ2-1, with D possibly being TRBD2 (5 bases). Germline-derived CDR1 and CDR2 are SGHTA and FQGNSA. Trimming removed 5 bases at V and 6 bases at J, with 17 bases between. The CDR3 extends over 15 amino acids. CDR3 DNA sequence: TGTGCCAGCAGCCTTACTTACACTGAGGGCAATGAGCAGTTCTTC. Protein product: CASSLTYTEGNEQFF.

The chain links TRBV6-5 to TRBJ1-4; TRBD1 agrees at 9 bases. Germline trimming cut 5 bases from V and 5 bases from J; bases unmatched to any gene: 3. CDR1 is MNHEY, CDR2 SVGAGI, per germline. The CDR3 covers 14 residues. The CDR3 sequence: CASSPGTGNEKLFF. CDR3 DNA sequence: TGTGCCAGCAGTCCCGGGACAGGGAATGAAAAACTGTTTTTT.

The rearrangement uses TRBV2 and TRBJ2-5, with D possibly TRBD2 on 6 matching bases. V gave up 7 bases and J gave up 4 bases, with 16 bases separating them. The CDR3 spans 14 residues. CDR1 is SNHLY and CDR2 is FYNNEI in the germline V gene. The CDR3 DNA is TGTGCCAGCATAACCGCCGGGGGAGGAGAGACCCAGTACTTC. It yields the protein CASITAGGGETQYF.

The chain joins TRBV9 to TRBJ1-2; D remains ambiguous. Germline V gives CDR1 SGDLS, CDR2 YYNGEE. CDR3 size: 13 residues. Trimming removed 0 bases at V and 8 bases at J, with 11 bases between. CDR3 DNA: TGTGCCAGCAGCGTAGGAGGGATCGTCGGCTACACCTTC. It yields the protein CASSVGGIVGYTF.

This chain links TRBV5-1 with TRBJ2-7, with D possibly TRBD2 on 11 matching bases. V shed 0 bases and J shed 3 bases, with 37 bases lying between them. CDR3 length: 23 residues. Germline V gene lookup returns CDR1 SGHRS and CDR2 YFSETQ. The CDR3 DNA reads TGCGCCAGCAGCTTGGCCGGGACAGGGGCTCGATCTCTAGCGGGGGGACCCCTCTACGAGCAGTACTTC. Protein product: CASSLAGTGARSLAGGPLYEQYF. The full variable domain, in which reference TRBV5-1 and TRBJ2-7 provide the parts outside the CDR3, is KAGVTQTPRYLIKTRGQQVTLSCSPISGHRSVSWYQQTPGQGLQFLFEYFSETQRNKGNFPGRFSGRQFSNSRSEMNVSTLELGDSALYLCASSLAGTGARSLAGGPLYEQYFGPGTRLTVT.

This clone was counted between two and nine times. This chain uses TRBV5-4 with TRBJ1-1; TRBD1 matches 7 bases. The J segment lost 1 base and the V segment lost 3 bases, leaving 9 bases of the junction unmatched. CDR3 length equals 16 residues. Looked up from germline, CDR1 is SGHNT and CDR2 is YYREEE (reference sequence). In DNA, the CDR3 is TGTGCCAGCAGCTCGACGACGACAGGGTGGAACACTGAAGCTTTCTTT. It codes for CASSSTTTGWNTEAFF.

V and J are TRBV11-2 and TRBJ1-6; D may be TRBD1 (6 bases). This CDR3 has 16 residues. The V and J ends lost 1 base and 8 bases respectively, with 15 bases between them. Per germline, CDR1 SGHAT and CDR2 FQNNGV. The CDR3 region is CASSLVATGAYSPLHF. The CDR3 DNA reads TGTGCCAGCAGCTTAGTGGCGACAGGCGCCTATTCACCCCTCCACTTT.

This clone was recorded only once. This sequence joins TRBV7-2 and TRBJ2-3, with TRBD2 matching 10 bases. The CDR3 covers 15 residues. Germline V CDR1 and CDR2: SGHTA, FQGNSA. Trimming at V came to 5 bases and at J to 5 bases, leaving 7 bases not matched to a gene. CDR3: CASSERGGFLDTQYF. Written as DNA, the CDR3 is TGTGCCAGCAGCGAGCGGGGGGGCTTTTTAGATACGCAGTATTTT.

In DNA, the CDR3 is TGCGCCAGCAGCTTTCACAGGGGGCGGACTGAAGCTTTCTTT. Translated, it gives CASSFHRGRTEAFF. The genes are TRBV5-1 and TRBJ1-1, with 9 bases fitting TRBD1. The junction had 4 bases not matched to a gene; V was cut back by 2 bases and J by 5 bases. Looked up from germline, CDR1 is SGHRS and CDR2 is YFSETQ. This CDR3 is 14 amino acids long.

This chain connects TRBV30 to TRBJ1-1, with 7 bases aligning to TRBD1. V lost 1 base, J lost 1 base, and 3 bases stayed unmatched. Per germline, CDR1 GTSNPN and CDR2 SVGIG (reference sequence). CDR3 length equals 14 residues. CDR3 residues: CAWSGRQGNTEAFF. The CDR3 bases are TGTGCCTGGAGTGGAAGACAGGGGAACACTGAAGCTTTCTTT.

This clone has only a few counts. The gene calls are TRBV3-1 (or the pseudogene TRBV3-2) and TRBJ1-2; D is possibly TRBD1 (6 bases). Trimming removed 4 bases at V and 8 bases at J, with 23 bases between. Germline CDR1 LGHDT, CDR2 YNNKEL (reference sequence). This CDR3 is built from 16 residues. CDR3 loop: CASSRAYRAPSLGYTF. CDR3 bases: TGTGCCAGCAGCCGGGCCTACAGGGCCCCCAGTCTCGGCTACACCTTC.

The chain recombines TRBV7-2 with TRBJ1-1; D is undetermined. The CDR3 sequence is 13 residues long. V was cut by 6 bases and J by 1 base, with 9 bases left in between. Germline loops: CDR1 SGHTA, CDR2 FQGNSA. This CDR3 reads CASSLQQNTEAFF. CDR3 in DNA: TGTGCCAGCAGTCTTCAACAGAACACTGAAGCTTTCTTT.